Presented here are 10 T cell receptor beta chains from one specimen sequenced in a study of OX40 agonist ivuxolimab in advanced cancers. Method: immunoSEQ multiplex PCR; TCRdb's copy keeps in-frame clones and lacks some. This table has over 25,000 clones, roughly 80% appearing once. The source material was CD4+ or CD8+ T cells sorted from blood, sampled in a trial of the OX40 agonist ivuxolimab. These receptor sequences come from an adult with an advanced solid tumor such as melanoma, head and neck, liver or kidney cancer.

This chain links TRBV29-1 with TRBJ2-1, with D unclear. V was shortened by 4 bases and J by 9 bases, with 7 bases between the two germline ends. CDR3 length equals 10 residues. CDR1 SQVTM and CDR2 ANQGSEA come from the germline V gene. The DNA of the CDR3 is TGCAGCGTTGTAGAGAGTGAGCAGTTCTTC. Residues: CSVVESEQFF.

The gene calls are TRBV13 and TRBJ2-1; D tentatively reads TRBD1 or TRBD2 (5 bases each). The CDR3 totals 14 residues. CDR1 is PRHDT, CDR2 FYEKMQ, per germline (reference sequence). Trimming shortened V by 4 bases and J by 6 bases, and 13 bases separated the two germline ends. As DNA, the CDR3 is TGTGCCAGCAGCTCCCTAGCCGACAGCAATGAGCAGTTCTTC. It is translated as CASSSLADSNEQFF.

The chain is built from TRBV7-9 and TRBJ1-2; no reliable D call. The ends were cut back, 5 bases at V and 4 bases at J, with 17 bases in the middle. In germline, CDR1 is SEHNR, CDR2 FQNEAQ (reference sequence). This CDR3 region has 15 residues. This CDR3 reads CASSQDGQGSYGYTF. CDR3 in DNA: TGTGCCAGCAGCCAGGACGGTCAAGGAAGCTATGGCTACACCTTC.

V and J are TRBV5-1 and TRBJ2-7; D ambiguous. Per germline, CDR1 SGHRS and CDR2 YFSETQ. Trimming left V 0 bases short and J 2 bases short, with 6 bases between. The CDR3 extends over 13 amino acids. The CDR3 nucleotides read TGCGCCAGCAGCTTGGATGCAGCCTACGAGCAGTACTTC. This encodes CASSLDAAYEQYF.

This rearrangement joins TRBV12-5 to TRBJ2-1; maybe TRBD1 (6 bases). This CDR3 is 12 amino acids long. Germline CDR1 and CDR2: LGHNT and FRNRAP. Trimming cost V 4 bases and J 6 bases, with 7 bases left between them. CDR3 nucleotides: TGTGCTAGTGGTTGGACAGTCAATGAGCAGTTCTTC. Its protein is CASGWTVNEQFF.

The chain carries TRBV20-1 and TRBJ2-7; D uncertain. Trimming removed 6 bases from V and 2 bases from J, with 8 bases in between. This CDR3 has 11 amino acids. Germline lookup yields CDR1 DFQATT and CDR2 SNEGSKA (reference sequence). CDR3 region: CSAHPTYEQYF. CDR3 nucleotide sequence: TGCAGTGCCCACCCCACCTACGAGCAGTACTTC.

The chain links TRBV11-2 to TRBJ2-5; TRBD1 matches at 9 bases. Germline CDR1 and CDR2: SGHAT and FQNNGV. The CDR3 loop spans 15 amino acids. The J segment lost 5 bases and the V segment lost 1 base, leaving 5 bases of the junction unmatched. As DNA, the CDR3 is TGTGCCAGCAGCTTAGGTACAGGGGGCCGGGAGACCCAGTACTTC. Protein product: CASSLGTGGRETQYF.

In nucleotides, the CDR3 is TGTGCCAGCAGCTTAGATGGAATCGGTCAGCCCCAGCATTTT. Translated, it gives CASSLDGIGQPQHF. This chain connects TRBV7-9 to TRBJ1-5, with D uncertain. Per germline, CDR1 SEHNR and CDR2 FQNEAQ (reference sequence). This CDR3 is 14 amino acids long. V shed 1 base and J shed 6 bases, with 10 bases lying between them.

The V call is TRBV7-9, the J call TRBJ2-3; D unclear. The ends were cut back, 8 bases at V and 0 bases at J, with 9 bases in the middle. The CDR3 extends over 13 amino acids. Germline V gene data show CDR1 as SEHNR and CDR2 as FQNEAQ (reference sequence). The CDR3 reads CASCNSSTDTQYF. In DNA form, the CDR3 reads TGTGCCAGCTGCAACTCTAGCACAGATACGCAGTATTTT.

This sequence joins TRBV27 and TRBJ2-7; 8 nucleotides agree with TRBD2. CDR3 size: 15 residues. V trimming: 4 bases; J trimming: 1 base; junction bases outside the gene matches: 6. Germline V gene sequence: CDR1 MNHEY, CDR2 SMNVEV (reference sequence). CDR3 loop: CASSSGLAVSYEQYF. The CDR3, as DNA: TGTGCCAGCAGTTCCGGACTAGCCGTATCCTACGAGCAGTACTTC.